This T cell receptor (beta chain) came from a study of blood T cells in healthy people across ages. Study-level findings and limits: PBMCs went unsorted, and a conclusive naive versus antigen-experienced comparison was therefore prevented.

Researchers collected about 9.6 milliliters of peripheral blood from every single donor. A minimum of 6 million PBMCs was isolated per sample. Total RNA extracted from each sample amounted to at least 6 micrograms. Per germline, CDR1 ENHRY and CDR2 SYGVKD. V lost 4 bases and J lost 1, with 11 bases in between. The CDR3 covers 14 residues. Alongside a J-beta primer mix, a sample-barcoded 5' primer served in a second PCR lasting about 6 to 12 cycles. TCRdb re-analysed the 5' RACE reads in MiXCR, keeping a single row per CDR3 protein. The sample has approximately 800,000 distinct CDR3 sequences; 62% are singletons. About this clonotype itself: The antigen remains unidentified.

Sequencing was performed on blood. This receptor was taken from a young man in good health. V and J are TRBV10-3 and TRBJ2-7; D possibly corresponds to TRBD1 (7 bases). CDR3 region: CAISAQGGSYEQYF. The DNA for the CDR3 is TGTGCCATCAGTGCCCAGGGGGGTTCCTACGAGCAGTACTTC.